A selection of T cell receptor beta chains follows, all from one sample in a study of a mutant IDH1 vaccine in newly diagnosed glioma. Using immunoSEQ multiplex PCR, the repertoire was profiled, and TCRdb retains in-frame clones only, with some absent. In the table there are 58,000 or so clones, 87% of which are singletons. These receptors have no identified antigens. The sample here was PBMCs, taken from a glioma patient whose treatment included an IDH1 peptide vaccine. The source is a man aged 40-55 years with glioma. The CDR3 runs from the conserved cysteine through the conserved F or W. A D gene is named only where the DNA matches it firmly. The size field is filled for only some rows; it gives once, few, many or a size class.

abundance	d_gene	v_gene	j_gene	CDR3aa	CDR3nt
NA	NA	TRBV9	TRBJ2-5	CASSVETGAQETQYF	TGTGCCAGCAGCGTAGAAACCGGGGCCCAAGAGACCCAGTACTTC
NA	TRBD2	TRBV10-2	TRBJ2-7	CASSGTSGSTYEQYF	TGCGCCAGCAGCGGGACTAGCGGGAGTACCTACGAGCAGTACTTC
NA	TRBD2	TRBV6-5	TRBJ2-1	CASSTTSGEQFF	TGTGCCAGCAGTACAACTAGCGGTGAGCAGTTCTTC
NA	NA	TRBV19	TRBJ2-7	CASSSIAGSEQYF	TGTGCCAGTAGTAGCATCGCAGGGAGCGAGCAGTACTTC
NA	TRBD2	TRBV6-5	TRBJ2-5	CASKTSGSRETQYF	TGTGCCAGCAAAACTAGCGGGAGTCGAGAGACCCAGTACTTC
NA	NA	TRBV6-1	TRBJ1-1	CASIPSAGRNTEAFF	TGTGCCAGCATACCGTCCGCAGGGCGGAACACTGAAGCTTTCTTT
NA	NA	TRBV7-9	TRBJ2-1	CASSPPFRFGNEQFF	TGTGCCAGCAGCCCCCCTTTCCGCTTTGGAAATGAGCAGTTCTTC
NA	NA	TRBV13	TRBJ2-3	CASSLPISSAQYF	TGTGCCAGCAGCTTACCTATTAGCTCAGCGCAGTATTTT
NA	NA	TRBV11-2	TRBJ2-1	CASSWVKNEQFF	TGTGCCAGCAGCTGGGTAAAAAATGAGCAGTTCTTC
NA	NA	TRBV15	TRBJ2-5	CATSRQQGIQETQYF	TGTGCCACCAGCAGACAACAGGGAATCCAAGAGACCCAGTACTTC
NA	TRBD2	TRBV10-3	TRBJ2-7	CAISSGTSLYEQYF	TGTGCCATCAGTTCCGGGACTAGCCTATACGAGCAGTACTTC
NA	NA	TRBV19	TRBJ1-5	CASSSRRNQPQHF	TGTGCCAGTAGTTCCCGCCGCAATCAGCCCCAGCATTTT
NA	NA	TRBV29-1	TRBJ2-4	CSGLGLGGGGGKNIQYF	TGCAGCGGGTTGGGGTTAGGGGGAGGCGGGGGCAAAAACATTCAGTACTTC
NA	NA	TRBV5-6	TRBJ2-3	CASSLDAREVPDTQYF	TGTGCCAGCAGCTTGGATGCCAGGGAGGTACCAGATACGCAGTATTTT
NA	NA	TRBV7-9	TRBJ2-3	CASSVRQLSTDTQYF	TGTGCCAGCAGCGTTAGACAGCTAAGCACAGATACGCAGTATTTT
once	TRBD1	TRBV19	TRBJ1-1	CASSIGTGGIDEAFF	TGTGCCAGTAGTATTGGGACAGGGGGCATCGATGAAGCTTTCTTT
NA	TRBD2	TRBV10-3	TRBJ2-7	CAISDLAGGFEQYF	TGTGCCATCAGTGACCTAGCGGGAGGGTTCGAGCAGTACTTC
NA	NA	TRBV5-1	TRBJ1-2	CASSLAESGRDGYTF	TGCGCCAGCAGCTTGGCCGAATCCGGGCGGGATGGCTACACCTTC
NA	NA	TRBV5-1	TRBJ2-3	CASSVGWGILGEDTDTQYF	TGCGCCAGCAGCGTCGGATGGGGGATCCTGGGGGAGGACACAGATACGCAGTATTTT
few	TRBD2	TRBV5-5	TRBJ2-5	CASSLTSVGETQYF	TGTGCCAGCAGCTTGACTAGCGTAGGGGAGACCCAGTACTTC
NA	NA	TRBV20-1	TRBJ1-1	CSARDRGVAFF	TGCAGTGCTAGAGATCGGGGGGTAGCTTTCTTT
NA	TRBD2	TRBV7-2	TRBJ2-3	CASSLVAFRTSGSRATQYF	TGTGCCAGCAGCTTAGTAGCATTTCGGACTAGCGGGAGTCGGGCTACGCAGTATTTT
NA	NA	TRBV19	TRBJ1-5	CASSTTGQENQPQHF	TGTGCCAGTAGTACCACTGGGCAAGAGAATCAGCCCCAGCATTTT
NA	NA	TRBV6-6	TRBJ2-2	CASSSQDRPNTGELFF	TGTGCCAGCAGTTCTCAGGACAGACCCAACACCGGGGAGCTGTTTTTT
NA	NA	TRBV25-1	TRBJ1-1	CASSGETPNTEAFF	TGTGCCAGCAGTGGGGAGACACCGAACACTGAAGCTTTCTTT
NA	NA	TRBV5-5	TRBJ2-7	CASSLTGTEQYF	TGTGCCAGCAGCTTAACCGGTACCGAGCAGTACTTC
NA	NA	TRBV6-5	TRBJ2-2	CASSYDGYRGGELFF	TGTGCCAGCAGTTACGACGGCTATCGTGGGGGGGAGCTGTTTTTT
NA	NA	TRBV6-6	TRBJ2-5	CASSYEGLETQYF	TGTGCCAGCAGTTACGAGGGCTTGGAGACCCAGTACTTC
NA	NA	TRBV4-1	TRBJ2-7	CASSQGYGNDEQYF	TGCGCCAGCAGCCAGGGGTACGGGAACGACGAGCAGTACTTC
NA	NA	TRBV9	TRBJ2-7	CASSDRDGSYEQYF	TGTGCCAGCAGCGACCGGGACGGTTCCTACGAGCAGTACTTC
NA	TRBD1	TRBV14	TRBJ2-7	CASSTGGSSSEQYF	TGTGCCAGCAGCACAGGGGGTTCTAGTTCCGAGCAGTACTTC
few	NA	TRBV2	TRBJ2-1	CASREPREQFF	TGTGCCAGCAGGGAGCCTCGCGAGCAGTTCTTC
NA	TRBD2	TRBV6-1	TRBJ2-1	CASSGTSEFNEQFF	TGTGCCAGCAGTGGGACTAGCGAATTCAATGAGCAGTTCTTC
NA	NA	TRBV11-2	TRBJ2-7	CASSFPGVYEQYF	TGTGCCAGCAGCTTCCCCGGGGTCTACGAGCAGTACTTC
NA	NA	TRBV9	TRBJ2-7	CASSSEGLATSYEQYF	TGTGCCAGCAGCTCAGAGGGTCTAGCGACCTCCTACGAGCAGTACTTC
NA	TRBD1	TRBV29-1	TRBJ2-7	CSGGTGTGGEQYF	TGCAGCGGGGGTACGGGGACAGGGGGCGAGCAGTACTTC
NA	NA	TRBV14	TRBJ2-7	CASSLTGRGEQYF	TGTGCCAGCAGCCTCACAGGGAGGGGCGAGCAGTACTTC
NA	NA	TRBV28	TRBJ1-1	CASTRNTEAFF	TGTGCCAGCACACGGAACACTGAAGCTTTCTTT
NA	TRBD1	TRBV6-6	TRBJ1-1	CASSYDGGRDRTGAFF	TGTGCCAGCAGTTACGACGGGGGGCGGGACAGGACGGGAGCTTTCTTT
few	TRBD1	TRBV7-9	TRBJ1-2	CAAEGAYGYTF	TGTGCCGCAGAGGGGGCCTATGGCTACACCTTC
NA	NA	TRBV5-1	TRBJ2-6	CASSLDGTGANVLTF	TGCGCCAGCAGCTTGGATGGGACCGGGGCCAACGTCCTGACTTTC
NA	NA	TRBV7-9	TRBJ2-5	CASSLVMVGETQYF	TGTGCCAGCAGCTTAGTTATGGTAGGGGAGACCCAGTACTTC
NA	TRBD1	TRBV18	TRBJ1-4	CASSRPRQGATNEKLFF	TGTGCCAGCTCACGACCCAGACAGGGTGCAACTAATGAAAAACTGTTTTTT
NA	NA	TRBV6-5	TRBJ2-7	CASSYSGAGRAYEQYF	TGTGCCAGCAGTTACTCGGGGGCGGGGAGGGCCTACGAGCAGTACTTC
NA	NA	TRBV10-3	TRBJ1-1	CAISESAREAFF	TGTGCCATCAGTGAGTCCGCCCGAGAAGCTTTCTTT
NA	NA	TRBV19	TRBJ1-1	CASTPTGGTEAFF	TGTGCCAGTACCCCTACGGGGGGAACTGAAGCTTTCTTT
NA	TRBD1	TRBV9	TRBJ1-3	CASSPFRVTGAQLGNTIYF	TGTGCCAGCAGCCCTTTCCGAGTGACAGGGGCCCAACTTGGAAACACCATATATTTT
NA	NA	TRBV2	TRBJ1-1	CASRVFMNTEAFF	TGTGCCAGCCGGGTTTTCATGAACACTGAAGCTTTCTTT
few	NA	TRBV7-8	TRBJ1-5	CASSSFGPRSNQPQHF	TGTGCCAGCAGCTCCTTTGGGCCGCGGAGCAATCAGCCCCAGCATTTT